Sequencing of this T cell receptor (beta chain) was carried out in a study of cytomegalovirus exposure and HLA in healthy donors. Trimming cost V 3 bases and J 0 bases, with 9 bases left between them. This CDR3 is built from 15 residues. The V gene's germline CDR1 is MNHEY and CDR2 SMNVEV (reference sequence). PCR employed 60 Vbeta and 13 Jbeta primers. Libraries were prepared by immunoSEQ multiplex PCR; TCRdb keeps only in-frame clonotypes and omits some of them. The sample has 150,000 to 200,000 clones, roughly 80% seen once. The chain is built from TRBV27 and TRBJ2-1, with a tentative D call TRBD1 (6 bases). Sequenced material: PBMCs. The TCR was taken from a man between 35 and 55 years old in good health and CMV-seronegative. The CDR3 region is CASSLTGASYNEQFF. The DNA of the CDR3 is TGTGCCAGCAGTTTGACAGGCGCCTCCTACAATGAGCAGTTCTTC.